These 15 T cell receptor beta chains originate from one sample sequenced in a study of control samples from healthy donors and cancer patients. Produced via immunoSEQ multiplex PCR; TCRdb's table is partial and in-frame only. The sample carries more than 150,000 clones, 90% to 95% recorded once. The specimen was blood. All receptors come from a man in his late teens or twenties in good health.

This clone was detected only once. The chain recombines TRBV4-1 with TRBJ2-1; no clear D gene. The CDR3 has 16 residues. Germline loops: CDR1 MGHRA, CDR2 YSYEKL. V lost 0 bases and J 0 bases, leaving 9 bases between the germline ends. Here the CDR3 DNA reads TGCGCCAGCAGCCAAGATTCGTATTCCTCCTACAATGAGCAGTTCTTC. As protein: CASSQDSYSSYNEQFF.

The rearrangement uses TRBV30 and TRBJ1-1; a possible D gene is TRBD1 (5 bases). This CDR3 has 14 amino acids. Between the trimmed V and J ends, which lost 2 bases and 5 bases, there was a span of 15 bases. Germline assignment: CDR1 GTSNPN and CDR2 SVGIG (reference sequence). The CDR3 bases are TGTGCCTGGAGTTGGCAGGGAGAAAGGACTGAAGCTTTCTTT. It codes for CAWSWQGERTEAFF.

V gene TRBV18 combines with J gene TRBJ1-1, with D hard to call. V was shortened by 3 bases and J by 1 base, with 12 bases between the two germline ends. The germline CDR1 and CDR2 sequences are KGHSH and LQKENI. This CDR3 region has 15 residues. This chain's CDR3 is CASSPGWVGNTEAFF. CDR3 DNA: TGTGCCAGCTCACCGGGTTGGGTGGGGAACACTGAAGCTTTCTTT.

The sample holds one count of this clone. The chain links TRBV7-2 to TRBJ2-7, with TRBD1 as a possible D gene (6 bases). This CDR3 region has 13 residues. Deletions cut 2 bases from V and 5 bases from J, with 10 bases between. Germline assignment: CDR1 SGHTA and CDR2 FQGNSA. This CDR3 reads CASSLLGAHEQYF. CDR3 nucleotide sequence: TGTGCCAGCAGCTTACTGGGGGCCCACGAGCAGTACTTC.

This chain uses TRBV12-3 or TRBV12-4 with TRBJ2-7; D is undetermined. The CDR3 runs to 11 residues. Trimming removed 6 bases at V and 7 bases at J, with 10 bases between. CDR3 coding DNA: TGTGCCAGCAGACAATCGAAGGAGCAGTACTTC. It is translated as CASRQSKEQYF.

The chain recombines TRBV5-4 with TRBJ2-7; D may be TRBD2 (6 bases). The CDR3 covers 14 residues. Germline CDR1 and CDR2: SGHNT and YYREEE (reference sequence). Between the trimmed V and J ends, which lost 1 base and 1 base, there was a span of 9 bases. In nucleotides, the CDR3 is TGTGCCAGCAGCTTGACGGGGACTTCCTACGAGCAGTACTTC. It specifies CASSLTGTSYEQYF.

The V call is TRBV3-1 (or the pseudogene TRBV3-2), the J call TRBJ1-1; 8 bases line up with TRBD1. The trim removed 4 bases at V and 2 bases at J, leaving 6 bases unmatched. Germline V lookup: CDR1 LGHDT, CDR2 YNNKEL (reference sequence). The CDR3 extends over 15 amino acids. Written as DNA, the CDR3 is TGTGCCAGCAGCCTCACAGGGGGACCTAACACTGAAGCTTTCTTT. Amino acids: CASSLTGGPNTEAFF.

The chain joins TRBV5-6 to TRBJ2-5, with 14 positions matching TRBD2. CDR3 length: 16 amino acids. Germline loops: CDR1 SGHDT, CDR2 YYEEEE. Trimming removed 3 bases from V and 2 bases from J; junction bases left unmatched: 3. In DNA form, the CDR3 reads TGTGCCAGCAGCTGGGGACTAGCGGGGGTACAAGAGACCCAGTACTTC. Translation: CASSWGLAGVQETQYF. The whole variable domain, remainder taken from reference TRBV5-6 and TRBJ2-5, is DAGVTQSPTHLIKTRGQQVTLRCSPKSGHDTVSWYQQALGQGPQFIFQYYEEEERQRGNFPDRFSGHQFPNYSSELNVNALLLGDSALYLCASSWGLAGVQETQYFGPGTRLLVL.

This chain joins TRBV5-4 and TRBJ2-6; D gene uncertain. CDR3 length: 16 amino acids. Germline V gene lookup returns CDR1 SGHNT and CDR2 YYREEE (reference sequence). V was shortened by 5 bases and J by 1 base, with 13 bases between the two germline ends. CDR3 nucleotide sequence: TGTGCCAGCAGATCCTTTTCCTCATCTGGGGCCAACGTCCTGACTTTC. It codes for CASRSFSSSGANVLTF.

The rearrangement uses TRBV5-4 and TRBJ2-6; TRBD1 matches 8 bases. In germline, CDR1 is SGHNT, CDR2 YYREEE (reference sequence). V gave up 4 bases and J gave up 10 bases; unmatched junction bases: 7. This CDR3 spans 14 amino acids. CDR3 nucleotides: TGTGCCAGCAGCCGGGACAGGTATTTTAACGTCCTGACTTTC. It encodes CASSRDRYFNVLTF. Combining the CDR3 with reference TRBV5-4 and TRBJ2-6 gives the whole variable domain ETGVTQSPTHLIKTRGQQVTLRCSSQSGHNTVSWYQQALGQGPQFIFQYYREEENGRGNFPPRFSGLQFPNYSSELNVNALELDDSALYLCASSRDRYFNVLTFGAGSRLTVL.

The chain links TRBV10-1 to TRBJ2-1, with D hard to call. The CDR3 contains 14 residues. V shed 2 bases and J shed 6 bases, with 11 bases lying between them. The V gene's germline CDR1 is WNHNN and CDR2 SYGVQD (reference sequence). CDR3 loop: CASSENWPRNEQFF. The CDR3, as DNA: TGCGCCAGCAGTGAGAACTGGCCTCGCAATGAGCAGTTCTTC.

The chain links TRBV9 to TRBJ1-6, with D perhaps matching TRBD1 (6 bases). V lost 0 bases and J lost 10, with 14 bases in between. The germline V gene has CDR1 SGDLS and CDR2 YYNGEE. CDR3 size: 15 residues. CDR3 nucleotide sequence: TGTGCCAGCAGCGTAGGGGCAGGGGCAGGGTCACCCCTCCACTTT. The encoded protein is CASSVGAGAGSPLHF.

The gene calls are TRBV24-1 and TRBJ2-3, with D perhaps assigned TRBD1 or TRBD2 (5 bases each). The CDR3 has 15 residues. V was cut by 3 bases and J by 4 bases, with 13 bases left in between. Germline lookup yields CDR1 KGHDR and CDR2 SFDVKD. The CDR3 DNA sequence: TGTGCCACCAGTGATATTGGGCAGGGACCAGATACGCAGTATTTT. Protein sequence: CATSDIGQGPDTQYF.

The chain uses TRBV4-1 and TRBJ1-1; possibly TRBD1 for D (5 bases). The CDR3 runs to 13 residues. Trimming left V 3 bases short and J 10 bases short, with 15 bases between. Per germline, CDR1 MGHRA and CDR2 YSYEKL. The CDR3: CASSHNRDEGAFF. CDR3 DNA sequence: TGCGCCAGCAGCCATAACCGGGACGAAGGAGCTTTCTTT.

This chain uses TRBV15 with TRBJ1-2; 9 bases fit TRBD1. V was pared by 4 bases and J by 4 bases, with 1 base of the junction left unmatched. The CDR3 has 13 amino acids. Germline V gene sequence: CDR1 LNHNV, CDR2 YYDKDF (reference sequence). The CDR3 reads CATSMGQGYGYTF. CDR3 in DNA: TGTGCCACCAGCATGGGACAGGGCTATGGCTACACCTTC.